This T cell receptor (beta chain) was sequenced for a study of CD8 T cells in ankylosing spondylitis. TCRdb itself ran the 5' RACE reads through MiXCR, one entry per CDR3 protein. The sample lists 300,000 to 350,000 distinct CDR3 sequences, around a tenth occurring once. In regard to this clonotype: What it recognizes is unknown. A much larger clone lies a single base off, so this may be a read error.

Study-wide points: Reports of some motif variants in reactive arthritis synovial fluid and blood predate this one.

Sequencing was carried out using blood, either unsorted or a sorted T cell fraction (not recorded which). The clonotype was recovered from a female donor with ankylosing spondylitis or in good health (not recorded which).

As DNA, the CDR3 is TGCAGCGTTCAGATGGGGTCTTCCTTCAATGAGCAGTTCTTC. This translates into CSVQMGSSFNEQFF. The gene calls are TRBV29-1 and TRBJ2-1, with no clear D. The CDR3 extends over 14 amino acids. Germline V lookup: CDR1 SQVTM, CDR2 ANQGSEA.